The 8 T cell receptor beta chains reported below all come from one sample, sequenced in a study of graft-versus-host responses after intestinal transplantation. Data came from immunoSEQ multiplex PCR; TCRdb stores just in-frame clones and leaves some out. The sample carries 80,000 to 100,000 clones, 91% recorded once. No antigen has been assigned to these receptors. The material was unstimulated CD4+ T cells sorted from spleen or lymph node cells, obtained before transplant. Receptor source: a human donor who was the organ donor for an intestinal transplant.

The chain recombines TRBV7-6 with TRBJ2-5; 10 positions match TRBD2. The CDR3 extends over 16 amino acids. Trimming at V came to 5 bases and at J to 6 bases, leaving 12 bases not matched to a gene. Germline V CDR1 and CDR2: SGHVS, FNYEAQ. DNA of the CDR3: TGTGCCAGCAGCCCCATTTTAGCGGGGGGTGGGAAGACCCAGTACTTC. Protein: CASSPILAGGGKTQYF. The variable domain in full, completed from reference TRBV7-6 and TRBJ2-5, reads GAGVSQSPRYKVTKRGQDVALRCDPISGHVSLYWYRQALGQGPEFLTYFNYEAQQDKSGLPNDRFSAERPEGSISTLTIQRTEQRDSAMYRCASSPILAGGGKTQYFGPGTRLLVL.

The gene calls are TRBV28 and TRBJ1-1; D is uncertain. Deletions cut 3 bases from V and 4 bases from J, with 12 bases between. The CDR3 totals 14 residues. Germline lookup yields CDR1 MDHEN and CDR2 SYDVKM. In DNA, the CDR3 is TGTGCCAGCAGTTTGGGAGGGATGAGCACTGAAGCTTTCTTT. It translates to CASSLGGMSTEAFF.

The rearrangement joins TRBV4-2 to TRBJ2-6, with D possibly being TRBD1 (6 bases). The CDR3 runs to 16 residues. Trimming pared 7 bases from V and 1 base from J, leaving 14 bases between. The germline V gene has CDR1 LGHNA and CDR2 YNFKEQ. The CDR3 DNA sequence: TGTGCCAGCACCGGGACATCCCTTTCTGGGGCCAACGTCCTGACTTTC. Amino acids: CASTGTSLSGANVLTF.

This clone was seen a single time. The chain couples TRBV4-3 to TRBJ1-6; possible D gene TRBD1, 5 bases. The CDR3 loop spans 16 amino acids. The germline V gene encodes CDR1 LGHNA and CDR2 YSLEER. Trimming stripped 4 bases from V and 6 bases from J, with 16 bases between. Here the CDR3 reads CASSLDSGQFNSPLHF. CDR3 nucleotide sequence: TGCGCCAGCAGCCTAGATTCAGGACAATTTAATTCACCCCTCCACTTT.

CDR3 sequence: CASNIQGNQPQHF. The CDR3 DNA follows: TGTGCCAGCAACATACAGGGTAATCAGCCCCAGCATTTT. This chain connects TRBV6-6 to TRBJ1-5, with a weak D call TRBD1 (6 bases). Looked up from germline, CDR1 is MNHNY and CDR2 is SVGAGI (reference sequence). The CDR3 has 13 amino acids. V was shortened by 7 bases and J by 4 bases, with 11 bases between the two germline ends.

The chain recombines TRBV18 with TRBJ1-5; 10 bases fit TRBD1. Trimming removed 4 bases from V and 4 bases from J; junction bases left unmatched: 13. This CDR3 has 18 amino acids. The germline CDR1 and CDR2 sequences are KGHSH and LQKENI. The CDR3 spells CASSQQSRDRGLNQPQHF. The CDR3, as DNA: TGTGCCAGCTCACAGCAGAGCCGGGACAGGGGCCTAAATCAGCCCCAGCATTTT. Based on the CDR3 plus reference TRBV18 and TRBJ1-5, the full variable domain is NAGVMQNPRHLVRRRGQEARLRCSPMKGHSHVYWYRQLPEEGLKFMVYLQKENIIDESGMPKERFSAEFPKEGPSILRIQQVVRGDSAAYFCASSQQSRDRGLNQPQHFGDGTRLSIL.

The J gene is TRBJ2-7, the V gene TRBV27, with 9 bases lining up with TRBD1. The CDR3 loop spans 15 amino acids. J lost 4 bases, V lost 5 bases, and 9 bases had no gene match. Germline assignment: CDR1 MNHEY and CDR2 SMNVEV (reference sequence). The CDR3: CASSLTGTGLYEQYF. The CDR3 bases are TGTGCCAGCAGTCTTACCGGGACAGGGCTTTACGAGCAGTACTTC.

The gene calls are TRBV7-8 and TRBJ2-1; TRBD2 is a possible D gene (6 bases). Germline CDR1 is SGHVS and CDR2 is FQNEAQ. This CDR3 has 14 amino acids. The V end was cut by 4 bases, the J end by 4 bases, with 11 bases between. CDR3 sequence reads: CASSSGLTYNEQFF. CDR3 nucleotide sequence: TGTGCCAGCAGCTCAGGACTAACTTACAATGAGCAGTTCTTC. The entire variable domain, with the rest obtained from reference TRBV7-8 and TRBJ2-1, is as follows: GAGVSQSPRYKVAKRGQDVALRCDPISGHVSLFWYQQALGQGPEFLTYFQNEAQLDKSGLPSDRFFAERPEGSVSTLKIQRTQQEDSAVYLCASSSGLTYNEQFFGPGTRLTVL.